The clone carrying this T cell receptor beta chain was counted ten times or more. Its matching antigen is unknown. The protocol was immunoSEQ multiplex PCR, while the TCRdb copy is restricted to in-frame clones and leaves out a portion. This table has about a million clones, about 77% appearing once. This entry belongs to a study of shared clonotypes between healthy human individuals. Findings and caveats of the study: About 5% of naive CD4 clonotypes were shared across a handful of donors.

CD4+ cells yielded CD45RA+ naive and CD45RA-negative memory subsets. The germline V and J ends were trimmed by 0 bases and 2 bases, with 11 bases remaining between them. The CDR3 spans 16 residues. Germline V gene data show CDR1 as LNHDA and CDR2 as SQIVND (reference sequence). This sequence originates from a man aged 18-30 years in good health. The J gene is TRBJ1-5, the V gene TRBV19, with D unclear. Sequencing input: memory CD4+ T cells sorted from blood. Specified subset: CD45RA-negative fraction. The CDR3 bases are TGTGCCAGTAGTATAGACGGGCCCCGAGGCAATCAGCCCCAGCATTTT. Its translation: CASSIDGPRGNQPQHF.